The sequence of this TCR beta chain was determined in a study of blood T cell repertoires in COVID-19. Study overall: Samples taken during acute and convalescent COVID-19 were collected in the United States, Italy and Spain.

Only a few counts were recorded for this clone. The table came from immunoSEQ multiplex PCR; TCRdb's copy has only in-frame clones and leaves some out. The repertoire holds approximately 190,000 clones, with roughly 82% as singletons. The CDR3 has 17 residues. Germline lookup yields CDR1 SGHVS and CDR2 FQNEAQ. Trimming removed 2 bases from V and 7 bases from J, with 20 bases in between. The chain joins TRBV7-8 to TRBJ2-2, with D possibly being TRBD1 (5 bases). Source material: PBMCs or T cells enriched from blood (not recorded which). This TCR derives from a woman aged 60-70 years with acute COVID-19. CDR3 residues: CASSLTWVEGADGELFF. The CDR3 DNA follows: TGTGCCAGCAGCTTAACGTGGGTAGAAGGGGCTGACGGGGAGCTGTTTTTT.